This T cell receptor (beta chain) was found in a study of low-dose radiotherapy and immunotherapy resistance in tumors. Alpha- and beta-chain coverage of first-strand cDNA came from TRAV- and TRBV-specific primers. TCR amplification ran approximately 20 PCR cycles using constant-region and V-primer adapter primers. Amplification of the isolated mRNA used in vitro transcription. TCRdb passed the reads through MiXCR, listing each CDR3 protein once. The sample consists of tens of thousands of distinct CDR3 sequences, about 17% of them appearing once. Stated time point: after trial treatment. Treatment specified: LDRT plus nivolumab, ipilimumab, low-dose cyclophosphamide and aspirin (RACIN trial). Advanced solid tumors without tumor-infiltrating lymphocytes were required for inclusion. This clonotype was found many times. Germline V CDR1 and CDR2: MNHNY, SVGAGI (reference sequence). The V end lost 0 bases, the J end lost 0 bases, and 9 bases lay between the germline ends. The length of the CDR3 is 16 residues.

The clonotype comes from a male donor with prostate cancer. The rearrangement links TRBV6-6 to TRBJ2-1; D uncertain. This sample comprised PBMCs, obtained after low-dose radiotherapy plus immunotherapy. The DNA for the CDR3 is TGTGCCAGCAGTTACTCGAATGGGGTCTCCTACAATGAGCAGTTCTTC. It encodes CASSYSNGVSYNEQFF.